This T cell receptor beta chain originates from a study of blood T cell repertoires in COVID-19. Study-wide background: Spain, Italy and the United States supplied samples that represented acute and convalescent COVID-19. PBMCs, B-cell-depleted T cells, or T cells were the source of the cDNA or gDNA that made up the material.

The V and J ends lost 3 bases and 2 bases respectively, with 11 bases between them. Germline V gene sequence: CDR1 SEHNR, CDR2 FQNEAQ (reference sequence). This CDR3 contains 15 residues. Only in-frame clones appear in the TCRdb table, and some are missing; sequencing was by immunoSEQ multiplex PCR. The sample contains about 85,000 clones, under 85% of which appear only once. The receptor's source is a human donor in a cohort sampled during active COVID-19. The V and J genes are TRBV7-9 and TRBJ1-3; D gene ambiguous. What was sequenced was peripheral blood. The CDR3 reads CASSLLGRTGNTIYF. CDR3 coding DNA: TGTGCCAGCAGCTTGTTGGGCAGAACTGGAAACACCATATATTTT.